This TCR beta chain originates from a study of a mutant IDH1 vaccine in newly diagnosed glioma. The germline CDR1 and CDR2 sequences are SGDLS and YYNGEE. This CDR3 is 16 amino acids long. With 3 bases clipped from V and 0 bases from J, the junction kept 7 bases outside the gene matches. The assay was immunoSEQ multiplex PCR, and TCRdb's table has in-frame clones only and misses some. This sample has tens of thousands of clones, with roughly 79% found just once. A word on this clone: Its antigen is undetermined.

Time point noted: week 35, safety follow-up. What each vaccine dose contained was 300 ug of mutant IDH1 20-mer peptide, accompanied by topical imiquimod. Source: PBMCs, taken from a glioma patient whose treatment included an IDH1 peptide vaccine. This TCR was recovered from a man in his forties or fifties with glioma. This chain joins TRBV9 and TRBJ2-3; 7 nucleotides agree with TRBD2. The CDR3: CASSEPGGTSTDTQYF. DNA for the CDR3: TGTGCCAGCAGCGAACCGGGAGGTACTAGCACAGATACGCAGTATTTT.